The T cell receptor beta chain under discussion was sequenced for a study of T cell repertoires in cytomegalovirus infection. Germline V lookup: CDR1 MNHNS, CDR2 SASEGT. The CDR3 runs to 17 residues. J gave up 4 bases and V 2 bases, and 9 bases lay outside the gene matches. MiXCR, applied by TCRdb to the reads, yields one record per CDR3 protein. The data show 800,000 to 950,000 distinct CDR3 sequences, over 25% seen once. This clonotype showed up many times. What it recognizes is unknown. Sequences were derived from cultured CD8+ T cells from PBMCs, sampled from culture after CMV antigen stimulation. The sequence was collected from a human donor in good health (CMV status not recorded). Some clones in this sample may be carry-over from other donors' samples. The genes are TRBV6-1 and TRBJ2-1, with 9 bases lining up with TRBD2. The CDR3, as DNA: TGTGCCAGCAGTGAAATGCGGGGGGGAGTCGCGTACAATGAGCAGTTCTTC. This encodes CASSEMRGGVAYNEQFF.